The TCR beta chain under discussion was sequenced for a study of cytomegalovirus exposure and HLA in healthy donors. PCR primers comprised 60 Vbeta and 13 Jbeta primers. Sequencing used immunoSEQ multiplex PCR; TCRdb keeps in-frame clones, though not all of them. The sample has approximately 180,000 clones; about three quarters are singletons. The source material was PBMCs. The source is a woman aged 30 to 39 in good health and CMV-seropositive.

This chain's CDR3 is CASSLSDRPIQETQYF. CDR3 DNA: TGTGCCAGCAGTTTATCGGACAGGCCGATTCAAGAGACCCAGTACTTC. This rearrangement joins TRBV28 to TRBJ2-5, with 7 bases matching TRBD1. The V gene's germline CDR1 is MDHEN and CDR2 SYDVKM. V gave up 1 base and J gave up 2 bases; unmatched junction bases: 7. The CDR3 contains 16 residues.